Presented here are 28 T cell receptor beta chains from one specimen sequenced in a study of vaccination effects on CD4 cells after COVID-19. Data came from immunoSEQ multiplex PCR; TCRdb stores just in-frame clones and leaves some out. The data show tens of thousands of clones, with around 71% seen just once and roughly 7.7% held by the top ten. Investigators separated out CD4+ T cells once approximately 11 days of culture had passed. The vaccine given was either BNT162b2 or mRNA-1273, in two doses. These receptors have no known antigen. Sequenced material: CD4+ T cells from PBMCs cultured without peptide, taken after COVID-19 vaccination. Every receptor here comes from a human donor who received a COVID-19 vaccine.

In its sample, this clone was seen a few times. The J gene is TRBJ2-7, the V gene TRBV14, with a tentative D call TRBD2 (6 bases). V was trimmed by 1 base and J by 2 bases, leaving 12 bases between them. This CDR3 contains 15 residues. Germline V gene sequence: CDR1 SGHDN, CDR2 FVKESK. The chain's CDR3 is CASSQGGLDAYEQYF. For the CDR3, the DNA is TGTGCCAGCAGCCAAGGGGGACTCGATGCCTACGAGCAGTACTTC.

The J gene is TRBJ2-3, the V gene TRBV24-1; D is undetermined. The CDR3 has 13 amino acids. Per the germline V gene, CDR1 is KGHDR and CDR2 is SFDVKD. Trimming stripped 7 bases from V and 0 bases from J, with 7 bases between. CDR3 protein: CATSGASTDTQYF. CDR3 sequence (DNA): TGTGCCACCAGCGGAGCTAGCACAGATACGCAGTATTTT.

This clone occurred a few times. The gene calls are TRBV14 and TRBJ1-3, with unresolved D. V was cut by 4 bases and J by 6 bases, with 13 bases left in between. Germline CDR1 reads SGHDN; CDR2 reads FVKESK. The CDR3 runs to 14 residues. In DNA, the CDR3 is TGTGCCAGCAGCCCGGGCCTCGGCACAAACACCATATATTTT. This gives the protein CASSPGLGTNTIYF.

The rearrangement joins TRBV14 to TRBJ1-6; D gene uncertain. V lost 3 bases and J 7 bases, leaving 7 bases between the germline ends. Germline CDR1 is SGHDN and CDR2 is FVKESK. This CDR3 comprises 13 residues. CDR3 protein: CASSQSQNSPLHF. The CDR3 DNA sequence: TGTGCCAGCAGCCAGTCACAGAATTCACCCCTCCACTTT.

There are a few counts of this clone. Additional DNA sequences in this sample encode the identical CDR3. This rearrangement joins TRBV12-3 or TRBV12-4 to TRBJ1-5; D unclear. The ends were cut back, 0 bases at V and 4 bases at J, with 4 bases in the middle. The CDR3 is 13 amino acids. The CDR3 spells CASSLAENQPQHF. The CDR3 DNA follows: TGTGCCAGCAGTTTAGCCGAGAATCAGCCCCAGCATTTT.

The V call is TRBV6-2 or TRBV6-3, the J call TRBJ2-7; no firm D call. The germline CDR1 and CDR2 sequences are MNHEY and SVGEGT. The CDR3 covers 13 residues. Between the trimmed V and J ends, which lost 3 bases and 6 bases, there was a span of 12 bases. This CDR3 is CASSYGSAPEQYF. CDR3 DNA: TGTGCCAGCAGTTATGGGTCCGCACCCGAGCAGTACTTC.

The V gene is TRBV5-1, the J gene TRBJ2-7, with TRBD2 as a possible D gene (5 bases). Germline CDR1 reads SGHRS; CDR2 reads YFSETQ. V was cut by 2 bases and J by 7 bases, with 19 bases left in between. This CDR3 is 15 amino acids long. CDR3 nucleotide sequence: TGCGCCAGCAGCTTCGTAGGAGGTCCTAATGGGGAGCAGTACTTC. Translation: CASSFVGGPNGEQYF.

The chain's CDR3 is CASSDWTTGADGYTF. CDR3 nucleotides: TGTGCCAGTAGCGACTGGACGACAGGGGCGGATGGCTACACCTTC. The J gene is TRBJ1-2, the V gene TRBV19; 8 nucleotides agree with TRBD1. Germline assignment: CDR1 LNHDA and CDR2 SQIVND (reference sequence). This CDR3 region has 15 residues. J gave up 6 bases and V 6 bases, and 12 bases lay outside the gene matches. The full variable domain, its missing parts supplied by reference TRBV19 and TRBJ1-2, is DGGITQSPKYLFRKEGQNVTLSCEQNLNHDAMYWYRQDPGQGLRLIYYSQIVNDFQKGDIAEGYSVSREKKESFPLTVTSAQKNPTAFYLCASSDWTTGADGYTFGSGTRLTVV.

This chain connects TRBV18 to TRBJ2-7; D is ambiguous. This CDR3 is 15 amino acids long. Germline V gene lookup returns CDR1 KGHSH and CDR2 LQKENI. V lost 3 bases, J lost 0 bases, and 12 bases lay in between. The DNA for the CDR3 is TGTGCCAGCTCACCTTTGGAGAGTTTCTCCTACGAGCAGTACTTC. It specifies CASSPLESFSYEQYF. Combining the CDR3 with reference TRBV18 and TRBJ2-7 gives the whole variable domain NAGVMQNPRHLVRRRGQEARLRCSPMKGHSHVYWYRQLPEEGLKFMVYLQKENIIDESGMPKERFSAEFPKEGPSILRIQQVVRGDSAAYFCASSPLESFSYEQYFGPGTRLTVT.

The CDR3 reads CASSLAEAPNTEAFF. CDR3 in DNA: TGTGCCAGCAGCTTAGCAGAGGCCCCGAACACTGAAGCTTTCTTT. The rearrangement links TRBV7-6 to TRBJ1-1; D is uncertain. Germline CDR1 and CDR2: SGHVS and FNYEAQ. This CDR3 region has 15 residues. Trimming removed 0 bases from V and 1 base from J, with 9 bases in between.

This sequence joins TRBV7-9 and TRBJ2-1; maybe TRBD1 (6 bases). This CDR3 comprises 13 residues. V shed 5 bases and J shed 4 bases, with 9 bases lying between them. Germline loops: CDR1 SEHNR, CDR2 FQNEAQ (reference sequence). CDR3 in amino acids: CASSPGQYNEQFF. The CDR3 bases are TGTGCCAGCAGCCCCGGACAGTACAATGAGCAGTTCTTC. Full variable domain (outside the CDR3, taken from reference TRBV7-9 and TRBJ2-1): DTGVSQNPRHKITKRGQNVTFRCDPISEHNRLYWYRQTLGQGPEFLTYFQNEAQLEKSRLLSDRFSAERPKGSFSTLEIQRTEQGDSAMYLCASSPGQYNEQFFGPGTRLTVL.

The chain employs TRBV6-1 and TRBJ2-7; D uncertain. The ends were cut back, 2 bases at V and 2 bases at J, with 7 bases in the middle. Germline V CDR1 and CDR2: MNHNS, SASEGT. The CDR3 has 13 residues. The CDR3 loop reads CASSEQATYEQYF. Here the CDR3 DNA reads TGTGCCAGCAGTGAACAGGCGACCTACGAGCAGTACTTC.

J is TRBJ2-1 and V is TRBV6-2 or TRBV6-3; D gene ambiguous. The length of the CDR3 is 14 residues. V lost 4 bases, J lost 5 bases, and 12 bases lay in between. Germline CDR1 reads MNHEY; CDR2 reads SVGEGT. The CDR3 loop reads CASSSDRLDNEQFF. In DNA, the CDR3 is TGTGCCAGCAGTTCCGATCGACTGGACAATGAGCAGTTCTTC.

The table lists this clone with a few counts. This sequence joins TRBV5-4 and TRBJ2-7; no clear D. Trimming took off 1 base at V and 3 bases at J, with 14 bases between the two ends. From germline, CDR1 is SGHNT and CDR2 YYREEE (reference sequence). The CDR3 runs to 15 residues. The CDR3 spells CASSLLAQSFYEQYF. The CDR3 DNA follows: TGTGCCAGCAGCTTGTTAGCCCAGTCTTTCTACGAGCAGTACTTC.

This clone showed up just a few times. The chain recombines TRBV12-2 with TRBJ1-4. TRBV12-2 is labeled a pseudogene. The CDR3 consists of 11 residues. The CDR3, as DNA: TGTGCAAGTTTGGGGGGGGAAAAACTGTTTTTT. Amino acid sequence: CASLGGEKLFF.

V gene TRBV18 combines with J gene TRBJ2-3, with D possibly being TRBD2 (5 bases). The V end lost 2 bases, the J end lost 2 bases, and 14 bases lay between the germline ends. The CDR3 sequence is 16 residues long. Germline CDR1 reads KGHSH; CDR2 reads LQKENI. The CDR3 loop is CASSPSRTPHTDTQYF. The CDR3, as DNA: TGTGCCAGCTCACCAAGTCGGACTCCTCACACAGATACGCAGTATTTT.

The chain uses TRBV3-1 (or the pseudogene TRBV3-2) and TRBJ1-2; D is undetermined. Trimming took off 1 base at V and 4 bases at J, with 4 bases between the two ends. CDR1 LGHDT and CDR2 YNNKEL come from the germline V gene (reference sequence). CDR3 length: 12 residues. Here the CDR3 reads CASSQAAYGYTF. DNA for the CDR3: TGTGCCAGCAGCCAAGCGGCCTATGGCTACACCTTC.

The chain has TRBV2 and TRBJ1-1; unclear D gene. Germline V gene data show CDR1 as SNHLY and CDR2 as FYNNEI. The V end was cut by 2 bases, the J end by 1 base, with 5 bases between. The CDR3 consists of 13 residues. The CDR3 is CASSELENTEAFF. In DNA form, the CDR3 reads TGTGCCAGCAGTGAACTGGAGAACACTGAAGCTTTCTTT.

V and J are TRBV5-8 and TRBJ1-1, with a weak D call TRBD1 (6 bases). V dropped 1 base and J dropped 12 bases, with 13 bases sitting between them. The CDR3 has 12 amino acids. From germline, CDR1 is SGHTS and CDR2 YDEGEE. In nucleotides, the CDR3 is TGTGCCAGCAGCTTGTTAGGGACAAGAACTTTCTTT. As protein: CASSLLGTRTFF. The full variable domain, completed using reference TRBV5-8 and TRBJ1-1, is EAGVTQSPTHLIKTRGQQATLRCSPISGHTSVYWYQQALGLGLQFLLWYDEGEERNRGNFPPRFSGRQFPNYSSELNVNALELEDSALYLCASSLLGTRTFFGQGTRLTVV.

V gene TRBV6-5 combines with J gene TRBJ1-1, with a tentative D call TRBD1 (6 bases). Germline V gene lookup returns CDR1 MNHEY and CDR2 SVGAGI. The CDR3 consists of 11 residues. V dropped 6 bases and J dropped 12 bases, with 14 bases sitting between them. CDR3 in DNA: TGTGCCAGCAGCTTCAGGGGCTTACCTTTCTTT. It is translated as CASSFRGLPFF.

CDR3 in amino acids: CASSSAGLGADTQYF. CDR3 coding DNA: TGTGCCAGCAGCTCAGCGGGTCTGGGGGCAGATACGCAGTATTTT. The genes are TRBV7-9 and TRBJ2-3, with a possible D match to TRBD2 (6 bases). CDR1 is SEHNR and CDR2 is FQNEAQ in the germline V gene (reference sequence). V lost 4 bases and J lost 4, with 15 bases in between. The CDR3 length is 15 residues.

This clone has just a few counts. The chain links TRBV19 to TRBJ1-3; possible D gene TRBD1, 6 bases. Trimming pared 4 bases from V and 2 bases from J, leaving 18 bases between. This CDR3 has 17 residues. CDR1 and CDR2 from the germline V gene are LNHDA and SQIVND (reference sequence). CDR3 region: CASSNIGRGGPGNTIYF. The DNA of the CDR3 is TGTGCCAGTAGTAATATCGGGAGAGGGGGACCTGGAAACACCATATATTTT.

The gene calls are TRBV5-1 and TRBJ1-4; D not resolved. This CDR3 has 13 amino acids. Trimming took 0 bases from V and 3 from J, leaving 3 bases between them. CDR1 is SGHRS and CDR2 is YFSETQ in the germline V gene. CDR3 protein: CASSLVANEKLFF. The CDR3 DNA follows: TGCGCCAGCAGCTTGGTGGCTAATGAAAAACTGTTTTTT.

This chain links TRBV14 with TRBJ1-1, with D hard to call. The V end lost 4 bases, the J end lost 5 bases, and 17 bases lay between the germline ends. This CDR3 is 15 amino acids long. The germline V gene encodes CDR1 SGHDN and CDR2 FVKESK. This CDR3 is CASSPEESWATEAFF. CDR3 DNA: TGTGCCAGCAGCCCGGAAGAGTCCTGGGCGACTGAAGCTTTCTTT.

Here the CDR3 DNA reads TGTGCCAGCAGCTTGGCCGGGTTTGGCAATCAGCCCCAGCATTTT. Protein: CASSLAGFGNQPQHF. This chain uses TRBV5-6 with TRBJ1-5; D unresolved. Deletions cut 0 bases from V and 2 bases from J, with 9 bases between. Germline-derived CDR1 and CDR2 are SGHDT and YYEEEE. The CDR3 runs to 15 residues.

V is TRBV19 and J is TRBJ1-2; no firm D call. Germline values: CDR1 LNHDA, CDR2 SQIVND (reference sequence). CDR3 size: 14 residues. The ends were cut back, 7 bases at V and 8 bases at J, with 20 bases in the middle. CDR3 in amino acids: CASKSGSFSHGYTF. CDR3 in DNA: TGTGCCAGTAAGTCGGGCAGCTTTTCTCACGGCTACACCTTC.

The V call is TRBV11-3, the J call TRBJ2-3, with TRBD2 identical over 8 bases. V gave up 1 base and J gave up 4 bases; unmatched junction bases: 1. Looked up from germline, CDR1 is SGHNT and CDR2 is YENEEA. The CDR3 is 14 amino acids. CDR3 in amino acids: CASSLAGGSDTQYF. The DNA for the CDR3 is TGTGCCAGCAGCTTAGCGGGAGGGTCAGATACGCAGTATTTT.

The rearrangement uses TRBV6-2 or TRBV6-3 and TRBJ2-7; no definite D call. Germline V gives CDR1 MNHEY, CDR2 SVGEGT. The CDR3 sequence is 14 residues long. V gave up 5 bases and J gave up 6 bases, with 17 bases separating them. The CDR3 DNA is TGTGCCAGCAGTATTATGGCCTCTTGGTGCGAGCAGTACTTC. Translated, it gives CASSIMASWCEQYF.